This T cell receptor beta chain was obtained from a study of blood T cell repertoires in COVID-19 (dated by TCRdb to 2018 to 2021). Looking at the study overall: The collaborator samples originated in the United States, Italy and Spain and spanned the acute and convalescent phases of COVID-19. The prospective study material was composed of cDNA or gDNA derived from T cells, B-cell-depleted T cells, or PBMCs. Deeply sampled blood TCRbeta repertoires from subjects exposed to, actively infected with, or recovered from COVID-19 were included in the dataset. The repertoires were made available in a free public database intended to serve as a resource for research on the immune response to SARS-CoV-2. Samples came from the ongoing ImmuneRACE study (first 160 participants) plus 1,254 subjects from 6 global collaborators. Sample metadata almost always included a de-identified subject ID, COVID-19 status, age in years and sex. Where available, HLA class I and class II types were taken from metadata supplied by the sample provider and were not determined by assay-based typing. Study-wide conclusions, independent of this receptor: How much clinical and demographic metadata was included differed by source and by participant, and the metadata was provided uncurated.

Enrolling through a virtual design, the prospective study's participants ranged in age from about 18 to 100 years and lived across more than 20 United States geographic areas. In the prospective study, cohorts were assigned on the basis of participant-reported clinical history obtained from a screening survey and a study questionnaire. Recovered participants in ImmuneRACE Cohort 3 were defined by two consecutive negative NP/OP PCR tests, clearance by a healthcare professional, or resolution of symptoms. In the prospective study, whole blood, serum and a nasopharyngeal or oropharyngeal swab were collected from each participant by mobile phlebotomists. Over an approximately two-month period, participants in the prospective study had the option of providing additional blood draws and questionnaires. Blood samples from the prospective study were shipped frozen or at room temperature prior to DNA extraction.

This clone was found once. What this receptor recognizes is not known. No much larger clone exists at a distance of one base, and base qualities are not known. The immunoSEQ Assay, a bias-controlled multiplex PCR, was used to amplify TCRbeta CDR3 regions from genomic DNA. In the source study's methods: The number of nucleated cells in each sample was estimated from the amplification of reference gene primers within the assay. To quantify the absolute abundance of each unique TCRbeta CDR3 rearrangement, sequence reads were collapsed and filtered. For each sample, productive Simpson clonality was calculated by taking the square root of Simpson's diversity index across productive rearrangements. What TCRdb holds here is the immuneACCESS table cut down to in-frame rearrangements. Part of the clones is not present; checked against another copy, under half of the missing clones reflect an unresolved V gene, and the others are unexplained. V and J calls and clone size come straight from that table; D and trimming were deduced from the DNA. This sample holds 150,000 to 200,000 clones; 65% to 90% were observed only once. The top ten constitute 15% of the sample.

The germline V gene gives CDR1 as SGHAT and CDR2 as FQNNGV. Its CDR3 holds 16 amino acids, cysteine through phenylalanine. Here the CDR3 DNA is all that survives: 48 bases in frame from base 1. V is clipped by 3 bases and J by 0 bases, and the sequence between their germline boundaries is 12 bases long. In this chain, TRBV11-2 is recombined with TRBJ1-3, with the identity of the D gene unclear. The TCR comes from a man between 45 and 60 years old who had recovered from COVID-19. The source material was PBMCs or T cells enriched from blood (not recorded which). CDR3 region: CASSLRIAHSGNTIYF. The bases read TGTGCCAGCAGCTTGAGAATCGCTCACTCTGGAAACACCATATATTTT. Full variable domain (CDR3 extended with the reference TRBV11-2 and TRBJ1-3 proteins): EAGVAQSPRYKIIEKRQSVAFWCNPISGHATLYWYQQILGQGPKLLIQFQNNGVVDDSQLPKDRFSAERLKGVDSTLKIQPAKLEDSAVYLCASSLRIAHSGNTIYFGEGSWLTVV.